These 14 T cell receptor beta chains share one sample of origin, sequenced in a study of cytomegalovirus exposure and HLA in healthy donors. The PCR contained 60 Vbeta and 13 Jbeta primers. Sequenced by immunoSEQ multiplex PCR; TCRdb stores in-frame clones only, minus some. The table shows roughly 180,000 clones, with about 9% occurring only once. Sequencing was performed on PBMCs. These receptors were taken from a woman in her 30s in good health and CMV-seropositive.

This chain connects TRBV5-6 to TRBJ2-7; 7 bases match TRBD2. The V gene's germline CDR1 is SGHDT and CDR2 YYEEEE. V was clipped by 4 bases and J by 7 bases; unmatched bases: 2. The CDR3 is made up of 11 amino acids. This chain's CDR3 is CASSTGGEQYF. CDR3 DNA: TGTGCCAGCAGCACCGGGGGGGAGCAGTACTTC.

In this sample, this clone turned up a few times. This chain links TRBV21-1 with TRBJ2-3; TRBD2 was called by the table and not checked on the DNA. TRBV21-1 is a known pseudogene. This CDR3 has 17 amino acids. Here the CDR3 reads CASSKAYSGRATDTQYF. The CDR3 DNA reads TGTGCCAGCAGCAAAGCGTACAGCGGGAGGGCCACAGATACGCAGTATTTT.

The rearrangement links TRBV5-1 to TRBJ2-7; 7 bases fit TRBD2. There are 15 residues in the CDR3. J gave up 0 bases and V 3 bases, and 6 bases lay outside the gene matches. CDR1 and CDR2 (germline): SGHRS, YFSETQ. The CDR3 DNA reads TGCGCCAGCAGCTGGCAGGGCGGGAGCTCCTACGAGCAGTACTTC. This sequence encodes CASSWQGGSSYEQYF.

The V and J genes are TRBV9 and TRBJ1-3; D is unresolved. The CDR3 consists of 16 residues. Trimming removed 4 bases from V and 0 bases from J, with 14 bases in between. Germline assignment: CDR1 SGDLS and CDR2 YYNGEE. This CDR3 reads CASSSRSTSSGNTIYF. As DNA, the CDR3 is TGTGCCAGCAGCTCTAGGTCAACCAGCTCTGGAAACACCATATATTTT. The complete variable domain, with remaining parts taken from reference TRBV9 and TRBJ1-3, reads DSGVTQTPKHLITATGQRVTLRCSPRSGDLSVYWYQQSLDQGLQFLIQYYNGEERAKGNILERFSAQQFPDLHSELNLSSLELGDSALYFCASSSRSTSSGNTIYFGEGSWLTVV.

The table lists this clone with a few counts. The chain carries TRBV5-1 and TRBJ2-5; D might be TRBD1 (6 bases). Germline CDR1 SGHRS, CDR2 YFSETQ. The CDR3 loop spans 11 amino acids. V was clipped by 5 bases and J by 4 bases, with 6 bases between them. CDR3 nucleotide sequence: TGCGCCAGCAGAGGGGGAGAGACCCAGTACTTC. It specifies CASRGGETQYF. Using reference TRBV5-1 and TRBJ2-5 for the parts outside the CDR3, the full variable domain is KAGVTQTPRYLIKTRGQQVTLSCSPISGHRSVSWYQQTPGQGLQFLFEYFSETQRNKGNFPGRFSGRQFSNSRSEMNVSTLELGDSALYLCASRGGETQYFGPGTRLLVL.

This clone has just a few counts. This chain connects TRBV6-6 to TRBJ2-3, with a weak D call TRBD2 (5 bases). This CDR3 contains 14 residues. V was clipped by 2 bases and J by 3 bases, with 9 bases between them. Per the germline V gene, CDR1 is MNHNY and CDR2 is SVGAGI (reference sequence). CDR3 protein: CASSYLPGTDTQYF. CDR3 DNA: TGTGCCAGCAGTTACCTCCCGGGGACAGATACGCAGTATTTT.

DNA of the CDR3: TGTGCCAGCAGCTTAGAAGGCGGGAGGCAAGAGACCCAGTACTTC. As protein: CASSLEGGRQETQYF. V gene TRBV7-2 combines with J gene TRBJ2-5; 8 bases line up with TRBD2. Germline V CDR1 and CDR2: SGHTA, FQGNSA. V trimming: 1 base; J trimming: 2 bases; junction bases outside the gene matches: 3. The CDR3 totals 15 residues.

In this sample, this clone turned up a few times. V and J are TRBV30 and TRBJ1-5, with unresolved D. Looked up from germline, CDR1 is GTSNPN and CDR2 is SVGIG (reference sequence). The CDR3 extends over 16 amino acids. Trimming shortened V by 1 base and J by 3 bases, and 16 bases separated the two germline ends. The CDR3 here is CAWSAGGSLPNQPQHF. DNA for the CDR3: TGTGCCTGGAGTGCCGGAGGGTCCCTCCCCAATCAGCCCCAGCATTTT. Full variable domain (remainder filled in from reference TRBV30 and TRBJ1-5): SQTIHQWPATLVQPVGSPLSLECTVEGTSNPNLYWYRQAAGRGLQLLFYSVGIGQISSEVPQNLSASRPQDRQFILSSKKLLLSDSGFYLCAWSAGGSLPNQPQHFGDGTRLSIL.

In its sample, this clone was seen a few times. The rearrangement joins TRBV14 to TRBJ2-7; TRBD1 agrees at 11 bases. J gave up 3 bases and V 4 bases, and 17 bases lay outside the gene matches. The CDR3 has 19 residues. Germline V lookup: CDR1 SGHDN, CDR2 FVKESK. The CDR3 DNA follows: TGTGCCAGCAGCCGCCGTCGAAATCAACCGGGACAGGGGGACTACGAGCAGTACTTC. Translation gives CASSRRRNQPGQGDYEQYF.

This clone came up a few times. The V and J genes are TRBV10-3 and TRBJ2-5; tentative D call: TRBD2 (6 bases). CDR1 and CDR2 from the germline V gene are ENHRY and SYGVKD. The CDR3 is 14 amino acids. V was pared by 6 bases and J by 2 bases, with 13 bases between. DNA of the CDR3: TGTGCCATCAGCACGGGAGATGGGCAAGAGACCCAGTACTTC. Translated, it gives CAISTGDGQETQYF.

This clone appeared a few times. This CDR3 is CASSYSIHGGHYEQYF. CDR3 nucleotide sequence: TGTGCCAGCAGTTACTCCATTCACGGGGGGCACTACGAGCAGTACTTC. The chain couples TRBV6-5 to TRBJ2-7, with D maybe TRBD2 (7 bases). CDR3 length: 16 residues. Germline lookup yields CDR1 MNHEY and CDR2 SVGAGI. V shed 0 bases and J shed 3 bases, with 15 bases lying between them.

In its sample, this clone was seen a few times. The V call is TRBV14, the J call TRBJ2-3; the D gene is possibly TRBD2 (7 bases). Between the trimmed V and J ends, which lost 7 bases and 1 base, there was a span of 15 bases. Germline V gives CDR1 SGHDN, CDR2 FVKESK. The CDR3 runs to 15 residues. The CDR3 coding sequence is TGTGCCAGCAACCCTGTAGGGGGGGGCACAGATACGCAGTATTTT. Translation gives CASNPVGGGTDTQYF. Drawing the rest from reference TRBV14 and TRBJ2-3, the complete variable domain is EAGVTQFPSHSVIEKGQTVTLRCDPISGHDNLYWYRRVMGKEIKFLLHFVKESKQDESGMPNNRFLAERTGGTYSTLKVQPAELEDSGVYFCASNPVGGGTDTQYFGPGTRLTVL.

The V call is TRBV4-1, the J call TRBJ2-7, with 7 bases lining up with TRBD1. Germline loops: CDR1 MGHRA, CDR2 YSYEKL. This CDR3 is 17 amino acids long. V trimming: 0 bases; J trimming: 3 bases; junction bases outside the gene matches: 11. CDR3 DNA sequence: TGCGCCAGCAGCCAAGATAACGCCGGGACAGCCCTCTACGAGCAGTACTTC. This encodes CASSQDNAGTALYEQYF.

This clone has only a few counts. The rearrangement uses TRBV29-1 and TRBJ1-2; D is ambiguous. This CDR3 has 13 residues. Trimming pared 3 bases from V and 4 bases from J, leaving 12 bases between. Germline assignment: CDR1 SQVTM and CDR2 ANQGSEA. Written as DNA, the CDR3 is TGCAGCGTTGACCCGGCGGAGTCCTATGGCTACACCTTC. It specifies CSVDPAESYGYTF.